Listed below are T cell receptor beta chains from one sample, sequenced in a study of cytomegalovirus exposure and HLA in healthy donors. TCRdb's table, derived via immunoSEQ multiplex PCR, lists solely in-frame clones and lacks some. The sample includes about 85,000 clones, roughly 66% of them seen just once. The sample was PBMCs. These receptor sequences come from a young man in good health and CMV-seronegative. CDR3s include the opening cysteine and the closing phenylalanine or tryptophan. D genes are given only for firm matches. Rows may omit the clone size; those that give it use once, few, many or a size class.

clone_size	d_call	v_call	j_call	cdr3_nt	cdr3_aa
NA	NA	TRBV19	TRBJ2-3	TGTGCCAGTAGTGAGGGAGGCGGCGGGAACCTCCAAACGCAGTATTTT	CASSEGGGGNLQTQYF
NA	NA	TRBV19	TRBJ2-4	TGTGCCAGTAGTACTACGGGGGGCGGAAACATTCAGTACTTC	CASSTTGGGNIQYF
NA	NA	TRBV30	TRBJ1-6	TGTGCCTGGAGTGGACAGTTTTGTTCCCTCCACTTT	CAWSGQFCSLHF
few	TRBD1	TRBV4-1	TRBJ2-7	TGCGCCAGCAGCCAAGATGCTTTGGGACAGGGTCGAGGCTACGAGCAGTACTTC	CASSQDALGQGRGYEQYF
few	NA	TRBV4-3	TRBJ1-2	TGCGCCAGCAGCCAAGTAGGGCGGGGCGCCTTCTATGGCTACACCTTC	CASSQVGRGAFYGYTF
NA	TRBD2	TRBV7-6	TRBJ2-1	TGTGCCAGCAGTCCCTGGACTAGCGGGAGGGCCGGCAATGAGCAGTTCTTC	CASSPWTSGRAGNEQFF
NA	NA	TRBV30	TRBJ2-5	TGTGCCTGGAGTGTACGGAGGGGCGAGACCCAGTACTTC	CAWSVRRGETQYF
NA	NA	TRBV2	TRBJ1-1	TGTGCCAGCAGTGAACGGAGGCAAGGCGGGATGGGGACTGAAGCTTTCTTT	CASSERRQGGMGTEAFF
few	NA	TRBV28	TRBJ1-5	TGTGCCAGCAGTTTATCGTTTCGGGAGTCGGGCAATCAGCCCCAGCATTTT	CASSLSFRESGNQPQHF
NA	TRBD2	TRBV11-2	TRBJ2-1	TGTGCCAGCAGCTTAGGGCTAGCGGGAGCTTTTTCCAATGAGCAGTTCTTC	CASSLGLAGAFSNEQFF
NA	TRBD1	TRBV6-5	TRBJ2-5	TGTGCCAGCAGTCGACAGGGCCAAGAGACCCAGTACTTC	CASSRQGQETQYF
NA	NA	TRBV29-1	TRBJ2-3	TGCAGCGTTGCTAGCACAGATACGCAGTATTTT	CSVASTDTQYF
NA	TRBD2	TRBV4-1	TRBJ2-3	TGCGCCAGCAGCCTCACCTCACCGGGACTAGTGGCAGATACGCAGTATTTT	CASSLTSPGLVADTQYF
NA	TRBD2	TRBV27	TRBJ2-2	TGTGCCAGCACCTACGGGAGGGTCAGGGGCGACACCGGGGAGCTGTTTTTT	CASTYGRVRGDTGELFF
NA	NA	TRBV5-1	TRBJ1-1	TGCGCCAGCAGCTGGGGAGTGGATGAAGCTTTCTTT	CASSWGVDEAFF
NA	NA	TRBV30	TRBJ1-1	TGTGCCTGGAGTCCGACCGACAGCCGAGGCGCTTTCTTT	CAWSPTDSRGAFF
NA	TRBD2	TRBV7-9	TRBJ2-3	TGTGCCAGCCAGGGGACTAGCGGGGAATCGAGAGGCGCAGATACGCAGTATTTT	CASQGTSGESRGADTQYF
few	TRBD1	TRBV5-1	TRBJ1-5	TGCGCCAGCAGAGAGATCCCGGGACAGGGAGATCAGCCCCAGCATTTT	CASREIPGQGDQPQHF
NA	NA	TRBV5-1	TRBJ2-1	TGCGCCAGCAGCTTGGTCTCAGCGCGCTCCTACAATGAGCAGTTCTTC	CASSLVSARSYNEQFF
NA	NA	TRBV6-5	TRBJ1-5	TGTGCCAGCAGACCAGGGTCGAATCAGCCCCAGCATTTT	CASRPGSNQPQHF
once	NA	TRBV7-2	TRBJ1-1	TGTGCCAGCAGCCTGGAGATGAACACTGAAGCTTTCTTT	CASSLEMNTEAFF
few	TRBD1	TRBV4-3	TRBJ1-1	TGCGCCAGCAGCCAAGTTGGAGACAGGGGGACAATGAACACTGAAGCTTTCTTT	CASSQVGDRGTMNTEAFF
NA	TRBD1	TRBV28	TRBJ1-5	TGTGCCAGCAGTTTTGGGACAGGGGGGCCCCAGCATTTT	CASSFGTGGPQHF
NA	NA	TRBV5-6	TRBJ1-1	TGTGCCAGCAGCTCATCCCAGGGAGGGACTGAAGCTTTCTTT	CASSSSQGGTEAFF
once	NA	TRBV27	TRBJ1-1	TGTGCCAGCAGCTTAACACATAACACTGAAGCTTTCTTT	CASSLTHNTEAFF
NA	NA	TRBV7-9	TRBJ1-1	TGTGCCAGCAGCGCGACAGGGAACACTGAAGCTTTCTTT	CASSATGNTEAFF
NA	NA	TRBV30	TRBJ2-5	TGTGCCTGGTCCCGGAGTACGGAGACCCAGTACTTC	CAWSRSTETQYF
few	NA	TRBV2	TRBJ2-1	TGTGCCGTTACAGGAATTGAGCAGTTCTTC	CAVTGIEQFF